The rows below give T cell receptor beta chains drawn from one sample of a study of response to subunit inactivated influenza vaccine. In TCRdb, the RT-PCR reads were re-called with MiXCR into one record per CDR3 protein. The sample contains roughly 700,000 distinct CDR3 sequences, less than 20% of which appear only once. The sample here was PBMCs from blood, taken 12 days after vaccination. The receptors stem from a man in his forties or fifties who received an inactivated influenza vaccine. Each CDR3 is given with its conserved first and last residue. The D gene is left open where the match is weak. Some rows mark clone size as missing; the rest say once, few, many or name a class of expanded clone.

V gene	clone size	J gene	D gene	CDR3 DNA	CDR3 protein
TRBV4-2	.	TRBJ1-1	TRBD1	TGTGCCAGCAGCCAACCGGGACAGGGGGCGCGCACTGAAGCTTTCTTT	CASSQPGQGARTEAFF
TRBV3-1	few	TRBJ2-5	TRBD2	TGTGCCAGCAGCCAAGACCTAGCGGGTGGGCAAGAGACCCAGTACTTC	CASSQDLAGGQETQYF
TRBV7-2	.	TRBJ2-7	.	TGTGCCAGCAGCCACCCGGGAATGGGGTCCTACGAGCAGTACTTC	CASSHPGMGSYEQYF
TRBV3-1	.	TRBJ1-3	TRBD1	TGTGCCAGCAGCCACCTGGACAGGGCTGGAAACACCATATATTTT	CASSHLDRAGNTIYF
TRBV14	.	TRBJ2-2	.	TGTGCCAGCAGCCAAGAGGGTTGGGCCGGCGGGGAGCTGTTTTTT	CASSQEGWAGGELFF
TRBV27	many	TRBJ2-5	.	TGTGCCAGCAGTTCCCGCGTAGGTGAGACCCAGTACTTC	CASSSRVGETQYF
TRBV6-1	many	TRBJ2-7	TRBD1	TGTGCCAGCAGTCGCGTAAGACAGGGGGCGGGGGAGCAGTACTTC	CASSRVRQGAGEQYF
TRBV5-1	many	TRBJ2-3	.	TGCGCCAGCAGCTTGGAAGCCGCAACAGATACGCAGTATTTT	CASSLEAATDTQYF
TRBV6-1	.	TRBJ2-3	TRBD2	TGTGCCAGCAGAAACCTAGCGGGAGTAGATACGCAGTATTTT	CASRNLAGVDTQYF
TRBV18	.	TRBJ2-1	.	TGTGCCAGCTCACCCTCTTGGACGGGAGCTGGAGATGAGCAGTTCTTC	CASSPSWTGAGDEQFF
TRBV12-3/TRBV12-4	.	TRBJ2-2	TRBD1	TGTGCCAGCAGTACCGGGACAGGGGTCGGGGAGCTGTTTTTT	CASSTGTGVGELFF
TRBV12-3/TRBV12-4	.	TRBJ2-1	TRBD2	TGTGCCAGCAGTTTGCAACTAGCGGGAAACAATGAGCAGTTCTTC	CASSLQLAGNNEQFF
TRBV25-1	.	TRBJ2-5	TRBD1	TGTGCCAGCAGGCGGACCAGGGGGCAAGATGAGACCCAGTACTTC	CASRRTRGQDETQYF
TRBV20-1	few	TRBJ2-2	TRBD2	TGCAGTGCTAGGGTAGCGGGAGCTACGGGGGAGCTGTTTTTT	CSARVAGATGELFF
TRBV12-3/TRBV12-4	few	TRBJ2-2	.	TGTGCCAGCAGTTTTATCACCGGGGAGCTGTTTTTT	CASSFITGELFF
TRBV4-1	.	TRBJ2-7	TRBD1	TGCGCCAGCAGCCGAGACGGACAGGGGACCTACGAGCAGTACTTC	CASSRDGQGTYEQYF
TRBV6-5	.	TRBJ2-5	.	TGTGCCAGCAGTTACCCAGGCTCAGAGACCCAGTACTTC	CASSYPGSETQYF
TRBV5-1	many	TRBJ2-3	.	TGCGCCAGCAAATCGGACACCTTCACAGATACGCAGTATTTT	CASKSDTFTDTQYF